What follows are 6 T cell receptor beta chains derived from one specimen sequenced in a study of cytomegalovirus exposure and HLA in healthy donors. Clones were read by immunoSEQ multiplex PCR, and TCRdb kept only the in-frame ones, dropping some. Of 150,000 to 200,000 clones listed, around 85% are singletons. Source material: PBMCs. The receptors derive from a man between 18 and 29 years old in good health and CMV-seropositive.

The V and J genes are TRBV7-9 and TRBJ2-3, with D possibly matching TRBD2 (5 bases). The germline V gene encodes CDR1 SEHNR and CDR2 FQNEAQ (reference sequence). The CDR3 has 12 amino acids. The ends were cut back, 3 bases at V and 6 bases at J, with 7 bases in the middle. CDR3 coding DNA: TGTGCCAGCAGCTTTGGGAGTGATACGCAGTATTTT. Protein: CASSFGSDTQYF.

The J gene is TRBJ1-2, the V gene TRBV29-1, with TRBD1 matching over 12 bases. Germline CDR1 is SQVTM and CDR2 is ANQGSEA. The CDR3 loop spans 13 amino acids. J was trimmed by 7 bases and V by 6 bases; bases with no gene match: 6. The CDR3 nucleotides read TGCAGCGTCGGGACAGGGGGCGCGGGTGGCTACACCTTC. It encodes CSVGTGGAGGYTF.

This clone has more than one count but fewer than ten. This chain connects TRBV2 to TRBJ1-2; D is undetermined. V was cut by 6 bases and J by 2 bases, with 4 bases left in between. This CDR3 has 11 residues. Per germline, CDR1 SNHLY and CDR2 FYNNEI. CDR3 DNA sequence: TGTGCCAGCAGCTCGAACTATGGCTACACCTTC. Translated, it gives CASSSNYGYTF.

The V and J genes are TRBV5-1 and TRBJ2-7; possible D gene TRBD1, 5 bases. The CDR3 totals 15 residues. V lost 4 bases and J 2 bases, leaving 16 bases between the germline ends. Per germline, CDR1 SGHRS and CDR2 YFSETQ. DNA of the CDR3: TGCGCCAGCAGCCACACCGGGCCCAGGGCCTACGAGCAGTACTTC. Translated: CASSHTGPRAYEQYF. Supplemented by reference TRBV5-1 and TRBJ2-7, the full variable domain reads KAGVTQTPRYLIKTRGQQVTLSCSPISGHRSVSWYQQTPGQGLQFLFEYFSETQRNKGNFPGRFSGRQFSNSRSEMNVSTLELGDSALYLCASSHTGPRAYEQYFGPGTRLTVT.

CDR3 coding DNA: TGCAGCGTCTCCTTAATGGGGAGAAACTCCTACGAGCAGTACTTC. Protein: CSVSLMGRNSYEQYF. The rearrangement uses TRBV29-1 and TRBJ2-7; TRBD2 is a possible D gene (5 bases). This CDR3 comprises 15 residues. V gave up 6 bases and J gave up 0 bases, with 18 bases separating them. The germline V gene encodes CDR1 SQVTM and CDR2 ANQGSEA.

The chain employs TRBV25-1 and TRBJ2-1; 12 nucleotides align to TRBD2. The CDR3 sequence is 18 residues long. The germline V gene encodes CDR1 MGHDK and CDR2 SYGVNS. The V segment lost 3 bases and the J segment 1 base; nucleotides outside the gene matches: 7. CDR3 DNA: TGTGCCAGCAGTGATGGGATGGGGACTAGCGGGTCCTACAATGAGCAGTTCTTC. Its protein is CASSDGMGTSGSYNEQFF.